This entry describes one T cell receptor (beta chain). This clonotype was counted at least ten times. It has no known antigen specificity. Per-base quality was not reported, and no clone a single base away is much larger than it. The time point label, read with the paper, signifies: pre-sensitization, week 0. The treatment or condition tag for this specimen amounts to: therapeutic diphenylcyclopropenone sensitization with weekly scalp DPC. At every patch-test visit, the blood draw took place before the patch test was put on. To be eligible, patients had to be aged 18 to 70, diagnosed with alopecia and judged suitable for DPC therapy, while pregnant patients were excluded. Total RNA was isolated from unfractionated whole blood collected in Tempus Blood RNA tubes. The CDR1 and CDR2 encoded by the germline V gene (reference sequence) are MNHNY and SVGAGI. From its cysteine to its phenylalanine, the CDR3 spans 17 amino acids. The read is trimmed to its CDR3 DNA, 51 bases read in frame from base 1. V was cut back by 0 bases and J by 4 bases, leaving a gap of 19 bases between them.

To prepare the library, RACE was applied. These reads were obtained on a NextSeq 500. During library preparation, unique molecular identifiers were attached to individual cDNA molecules so that TCRs could be counted quantitatively and reproducibly. For every blood RNA sample, sequencing covered both the TCR alpha and TCR beta chains. Under the source paper's analysis protocol: A median of about 89,000 TCRs per sample was observed, with a range of about 23,224 to 700,000. The Decombinator software suite was used to annotate V, J and CDR3 in the TCR reads. To make PS versus PT1 abundance plots, every sample was subsampled to the same number of TCRs (28,000). Expanded TCRs were defined as absent before sensitization and observed at least eight times at the 2-week time point. Through fastp at Q25 and MiXCR, TCRdb rebuilt clones from the public reads, retaining in-frame beta chains. Rows merge per CDR3 protein into single entries with the most common DNA and genes. TCRdb, rather than the study authors, made the V and J calls. For this sample the table gives a few hundred thousand distinct CDR3 sequences, of which around 5.5% were detected only once. About 8.7% of the sample comes from the top ten.

This entry belongs to a study of human T cells and chemical hapten exposure (dated by TCRdb to about 2021). Turning to the overall study: For sensitization, 2% DPC in acetone was applied to a roughly 2 cm by roughly 2 cm area of upper inner arm skin. Throughout the roughly 25-week study period, patients were also given weekly therapeutic DPC doses on the scalp. The libraries were sequenced as a pool, and the TCR yield per sample differed mostly because of small variations in library volumes within the pool. The mostly female patient cohort included alopecia areata with under or over 50% scalp involvement, alopecia totalis and alopecia universalis. Approximately 30 alopecia patients provided blood for TCR sequencing at one to four time points (pre-sensitization, 2, 6 and 24 weeks). Blood samples were taken from patients before sensitization (week 0) and at 2, 6 and about 24 weeks after DPC sensitization. Patch testing was done on the upper back using Finn chambers containing 0.01% DPC, and results were scored after 6 days according to International Contact Dermatitis Research Group standards. In alopecia patients, the study followed how the peripheral blood TCR repertoire changed in vivo over primary and secondary sensitization to diphenylcyclopropenone (DPC), a hapten. Results and caveats for the whole study, not just this receptor: All patients had alopecia, a presumed autoimmune disease, so their immune response might differ from that of healthy individuals. Repeated subsampling changed both the strength of the expansion versus patch-test correlation and the threshold at which that correlation became significant. The number of TCRs above 1 in 1000 frequency did not change with DPC sensitization; there was no evidence of global repertoire structure alterations. Patch test score correlated positively with the number of PT1 expanded TCRs, reaching significance at thresholds 8, 16 and 32 but not at 4. Significantly more large CDR3 similarity clusters were formed by expanded TCRs than by pre-sensitization or healthy control sets, consistent with antigen-driven responses.

Here the sequenced sample was whole blood, taken in connection with sensitization to the hapten diphenylcyclopropenone (DPC). The chain was built from TRBV6-6 and TRBJ2-7; TRBD2 is perhaps the D gene, given 6 matching bases. This sequence originates from a woman younger than 30 with alopecia areata. Some clones in this sample may be carry-over from other donors' samples. The CDR3 loop reads CASSYSPRGRPVYEQYF. The nucleotide sequence is given as TGTGCCAGCAGTTACTCTCCGCGGGGTCGGCCAGTATACGAGCAGTACTTC.